The 27 T cell receptor beta chains in this list originate from one sample, sequenced in a study of vaccination effects on CD4 cells after COVID-19. These receptors' targets are unknown. Around day 10 of culture, CD4+ T cells were separated out. Two doses of either BNT162b2 or mRNA-1273 were given to each participant. Repertoires were generated with immunoSEQ multiplex PCR, while TCRdb's copy carries only in-frame clones and drops some. Seen here are about 73,000 clones, nearly 75% observed once, and the top ten hold more than 2%. Sequencing used CD4+ T cells from PBMCs cultured without peptide, obtained after COVID-19 vaccination. The receptors were gathered from a human donor who received a COVID-19 vaccine.

The V gene is TRBV27, the J gene TRBJ2-3; D ambiguous. Germline values: CDR1 MNHEY, CDR2 SMNVEV (reference sequence). Trimming removed 6 bases at V and 7 bases at J, with 23 bases between. The CDR3 is 16 residues long. The CDR3 loop is CASRSTAYNRIYTQYF. CDR3 DNA sequence: TGTGCCAGCAGATCCACCGCATACAACCGAATTTATACGCAGTATTTT.

The chain carries TRBV29-1 and TRBJ2-3; D remains ambiguous. Deletions cut 6 bases from V and 4 bases from J, with 8 bases between. The CDR3 is made up of 11 amino acids. Per germline, CDR1 SQVTM and CDR2 ANQGSEA. CDR3 bases: TGCAGCGTAGGACGGGCAGATACGCAGTATTTT. This gives the protein CSVGRADTQYF.

The CDR3 loop is CASSLTGASNQPQHF. As DNA, the CDR3 is TGTGCCAGCAGCCTGACAGGGGCCTCTAATCAGCCCCAGCATTTT. V usage is TRBV6-6 and J usage is TRBJ1-5, with 8 bases that match TRBD1. The CDR3 contains 15 residues. Germline V lookup: CDR1 MNHNY, CDR2 SVGAGI (reference sequence). V shed 6 bases and J 4 bases; nucleotides not matched to a gene: 8.

V and J are TRBV7-9 and TRBJ1-2; D may be TRBD1 (5 bases). The V gene's germline CDR1 is SEHNR and CDR2 FQNEAQ (reference sequence). V lost 5 bases and J 6 bases, leaving 13 bases between the germline ends. The CDR3 has 13 residues. The chain's CDR3 is CASSPQTDNGYTF. CDR3 DNA sequence: TGTGCCAGCAGCCCCCAGACAGACAATGGCTACACCTTC.

The CDR3 loop is CASSDPWSDTQYF. CDR3 nucleotides: TGTGCCAGCAGTGATCCTTGGTCAGATACGCAGTATTTT. The genes are TRBV25-1 and TRBJ2-3; D unresolved. V shed 3 bases and J shed 4 bases, with 8 bases lying between them. Germline CDR1 is MGHDK and CDR2 is SYGVNS. The CDR3 runs 13 residues. The whole variable domain, remainder taken from reference TRBV25-1 and TRBJ2-3, is EADIYQTPRYLVIGTGKKITLECSQTMGHDKMYWYQQDPGMELHLIHYSYGVNSTEKGDLSSESTVSRIRTEHFPLTLESARPSHTSQYLCASSDPWSDTQYFGPGTRLTVL.

The chain recombines TRBV2 with TRBJ2-5; TRBD1 is a possible D gene (6 bases). Trimming stripped 4 bases from V and 1 base from J, with 13 bases between. CDR3 length: 15 amino acids. Per germline, CDR1 SNHLY and CDR2 FYNNEI. CDR3 sequence: CASSGERTVQETQYF. In DNA form, the CDR3 reads TGTGCCAGCAGTGGGGAAAGGACAGTCCAAGAGACCCAGTACTTC.

V gene TRBV5-4 combines with J gene TRBJ2-3, with unresolved D. The V and J ends lost 4 bases and 3 bases respectively, with 9 bases between them. This CDR3 comprises 13 residues. Germline CDR1 is SGHNT and CDR2 is YYREEE (reference sequence). The CDR3 loop reads CASSPARTDTQYF. The CDR3 nucleotides are TGTGCCAGCAGCCCCGCTAGGACAGATACGCAGTATTTT.

This clone was detected only a few times. This chain connects TRBV5-1 to TRBJ2-2; 8 nucleotides line up with TRBD1. Germline trimming cut 0 bases from V and 7 bases from J; bases unmatched to any gene: 2. This CDR3 comprises 14 residues. The germline CDR1 and CDR2 sequences are SGHRS and YFSETQ. The CDR3 spells CASSLGQGIGELFF. The CDR3, as DNA: TGCGCCAGCAGCTTGGGACAGGGGATCGGGGAGCTGTTTTTT.

The V and J genes are TRBV6-1 and TRBJ2-7; no reliable D call. V was trimmed by 8 bases and J by 3 bases, leaving 11 bases between them. Germline values: CDR1 MNHNS, CDR2 SASEGT. The CDR3 runs 12 residues. The CDR3 region has the DNA TGTGCCAGCTCTGAAGCATACTACGAGCAGTACGTC. This sequence encodes CASSEAYYEQYV.

V usage is TRBV28 and J usage is TRBJ1-4; TRBD1 is a possible D gene (6 bases). The ends were cut back, 5 bases at V and 2 bases at J, with 12 bases in the middle. This CDR3 is built from 15 residues. Per germline, CDR1 MDHEN and CDR2 SYDVKM. The CDR3 nucleotides are TGTGCCAGCAGTGGCGCGGGGGCCACTAATGAAAAACTGTTTTTT. It translates to CASSGAGATNEKLFF.

The CDR3 sequence: CASSPNGPLGSPLHF. In nucleotides, the CDR3 is TGTGCCAGCAGCCCAAATGGGCCCTTGGGTTCACCCCTCCACTTT. This sequence joins TRBV6-2 or TRBV6-3 and TRBJ1-6; D remains unclear. Germline CDR1 MNHEY, CDR2 SVGEGT. CDR3 size: 15 residues. V gave up 6 bases and J gave up 9 bases, with 18 bases separating them.

This chain uses TRBV6-5 with TRBJ1-2; D perhaps matches TRBD1 (5 bases). The CDR3 contains 14 residues. CDR1 and CDR2 (germline): MNHEY, SVGAGI. V was cut by 0 bases and J by 7 bases, with 12 bases left in between. The DNA for the CDR3 is TGTGCCAGCAGTTACTCGATATCGGGGGGTGGCTACACCTTC. The encoded protein is CASSYSISGGGYTF.

This chain uses TRBV2 with TRBJ2-6; the D gene is possibly TRBD1 (5 bases). Germline V gene lookup returns CDR1 SNHLY and CDR2 FYNNEI. Trimming took 1 base from V and 1 from J, leaving 11 bases between them. CDR3 length: 17 residues. This chain's CDR3 is CASSEGQTLSGANVLTF. Written as DNA, the CDR3 is TGTGCCAGCAGTGAAGGACAGACCCTATCTGGGGCCAACGTCCTGACTTTC.

The V gene is TRBV6-6, the J gene TRBJ2-3, with 10 bases lining up with TRBD1. V shed 11 bases and J 4 bases; nucleotides not matched to a gene: 9. From germline, CDR1 is MNHNY and CDR2 SVGAGI (reference sequence). CDR3 length equals 14 residues. DNA for the CDR3: TGTGCCGTAAGACAGGGGGCAGCAGCAGATACGCAGTATTTT. Its translation: CAVRQGAAADTQYF.

This chain links TRBV4-1 with TRBJ1-3; D call uncertain. Germline V lookup: CDR1 MGHRA, CDR2 YSYEKL. The ends were cut back, 0 bases at V and 4 bases at J, with 4 bases in the middle. The CDR3 covers 13 residues. CDR3 bases: TGCGCCAGCAGCCAAGACCGAGGAAACACCATATATTTT. Residues: CASSQDRGNTIYF.

This chain uses TRBV18 with TRBJ1-1, with TRBD1 matching 11 bases. The CDR3 spans 14 residues. Germline trimming cut 3 bases from V and 6 bases from J; bases unmatched to any gene: 3. Germline-derived CDR1 and CDR2 are KGHSH and LQKENI. CDR3 protein: CASSPPGQGAEAFF. CDR3 nucleotides: TGTGCCAGCTCACCTCCGGGACAGGGGGCTGAAGCTTTCTTT.

The chain recombines TRBV7-9 with TRBJ2-3; 13 nucleotides line up with TRBD2. Looked up from germline, CDR1 is SEHNR and CDR2 is FQNEAQ (reference sequence). J lost 3 bases, V lost 5 bases, and 14 bases had no gene match. The CDR3 consists of 19 residues. The CDR3 sequence: CASSQDLPGLAGMTDTQYF. The CDR3 nucleotides are TGTGCCAGCAGCCAAGACCTCCCGGGACTAGCGGGGATGACAGATACGCAGTATTTT. The full variable domain, in which reference TRBV7-9 and TRBJ2-3 provide the parts outside the CDR3, is DTGVSQNPRHKITKRGQNVTFRCDPISEHNRLYWYRQTLGQGPEFLTYFQNEAQLEKSRLLSDRFSAERPKGSFSTLEIQRTEQGDSAMYLCASSQDLPGLAGMTDTQYFGPGTRLTVL.

This chain uses TRBV4-1 with TRBJ2-1, with 14 bases that match TRBD2. The V gene end was trimmed by 3 bases and the J gene end by 6 bases; junction bases not matched to a gene: 7. The length of the CDR3 is 17 residues. The germline CDR1 and CDR2 sequences are MGHRA and YSYEKL. The CDR3 is CASSHGLAGGNPNEQFF. The CDR3 DNA follows: TGCGCCAGCAGCCATGGACTAGCGGGGGGTAACCCCAATGAGCAGTTCTTC.

The CDR3, as DNA: TGTGCCAGTAAAGACAGGTTAAGCTCCTACAATGAGCAGTTCTTC. Translation gives CASKDRLSSYNEQFF. The genes are TRBV19 and TRBJ2-1; tentatively, D is TRBD1 (6 bases). The CDR3 has 15 residues. The germline CDR1 and CDR2 sequences are LNHDA and SQIVND (reference sequence). The ends were cut back, 7 bases at V and 0 bases at J, with 13 bases in the middle. The full variable domain, completed using reference TRBV19 and TRBJ2-1, is DGGITQSPKYLFRKEGQNVTLSCEQNLNHDAMYWYRQDPGQGLRLIYYSQIVNDFQKGDIAEGYSVSREKKESFPLTVTSAQKNPTAFYLCASKDRLSSYNEQFFGPGTRLTVL.

This chain uses TRBV4-3 with TRBJ2-3; TRBD1 agrees at 8 bases. This CDR3 comprises 15 residues. Germline V CDR1 and CDR2: LGHNA, YSLEER. Trimming at V came to 3 bases and at J to 6 bases, leaving 8 bases not matched to a gene. Written as DNA, the CDR3 is TGCGCCAGCAGCCACCGACAGGGGATGGGGGATACGCAGTATTTT. Its protein product is CASSHRQGMGDTQYF.

There are a few counts of this clone. The V call is TRBV4-1, the J call TRBJ1-2; no clear D. CDR3 size: 16 residues. Germline V gene data show CDR1 as MGHRA and CDR2 as YSYEKL. Trimming removed 0 bases at V and 4 bases at J, with 15 bases between. The CDR3 coding sequence is TGCGCCAGCAGCCAAGATGGAACTGGCCCATCCTATGGCTACACCTTC. This translates into CASSQDGTGPSYGYTF.

The rearrangement links TRBV6-5 to TRBJ1-2, with no clear D. The CDR3 runs to 12 residues. Germline CDR1 MNHEY, CDR2 SVGAGI. V was clipped by 8 bases and J by 3 bases, with 10 bases between them. This CDR3 reads CASGPSHYGYTF. CDR3 nucleotides: TGTGCCAGCGGCCCGAGTCACTATGGCTACACCTTC.

This clone was seen a handful of times. V usage is TRBV7-2 and J usage is TRBJ2-1, with D hard to call. V was trimmed by 4 bases and J by 5 bases, leaving 9 bases between them. Germline CDR1 and CDR2: SGHTA and FQGNSA. This CDR3 region has 13 residues. CDR3 amino acids: CASSSSNHNEQFF. For the CDR3, the DNA is TGTGCCAGCAGCTCTTCCAACCACAATGAGCAGTTCTTC.

This chain uses TRBV5-1 with TRBJ2-2, with D unresolved. Trimming stripped 1 base from V and 2 bases from J, with 9 bases between. This CDR3 has 15 amino acids. Looked up from germline, CDR1 is SGHRS and CDR2 is YFSETQ. The CDR3 here is CASSLTGPNTGELFF. CDR3 nucleotide sequence: TGCGCCAGCAGCTTGACGGGCCCCAACACCGGGGAGCTGTTTTTT.

The gene calls are TRBV11-2 and TRBJ1-3; D possibly corresponds to TRBD1 (5 bases). With 1 base removed from V and 4 bases from J, the gap between germline ends came to 8 bases. The CDR3 contains 14 residues. Germline V gives CDR1 SGHAT, CDR2 FQNNGV. In nucleotides, the CDR3 is TGTGCCAGCAGCTTAGGGGGGATCGGAAACACCATATATTTT. Its protein is CASSLGGIGNTIYF.

The rearrangement uses TRBV5-4 and TRBJ1-1, with D perhaps matching TRBD1 (5 bases). The CDR3 loop spans 16 amino acids. The germline V and J ends were trimmed by 0 bases and 3 bases, with 15 bases remaining between them. The V gene's germline CDR1 is SGHNT and CDR2 YYREEE (reference sequence). The CDR3 loop reads CASSLAQGRMDTEAFF. CDR3 in DNA: TGTGCCAGCAGCTTGGCTCAGGGTAGGATGGACACTGAAGCTTTCTTT.

The chain employs TRBV7-2 and TRBJ1-5; maybe TRBD1 (5 bases). V shed 3 bases and J shed 3 bases, with 12 bases lying between them. CDR1 is SGHTA and CDR2 is FQGNSA in the germline V gene. The CDR3 runs to 15 residues. CDR3 nucleotide sequence: TGTGCCAGCAGCTTTGGACGGGGGGACAATCAGCCCCAGCATTTT. It yields the protein CASSFGRGDNQPQHF. The entire variable domain, with the rest obtained from reference TRBV7-2 and TRBJ1-5, is as follows: GAGVSQSPSNKVTEKGKDVELRCDPISGHTALYWYRQSLGQGLEFLIYFQGNSAPDKSGLPSDRFSAERTGGSVSTLTIQRTQQEDSAVYLCASSFGRGDNQPQHFGDGTRLSIL.